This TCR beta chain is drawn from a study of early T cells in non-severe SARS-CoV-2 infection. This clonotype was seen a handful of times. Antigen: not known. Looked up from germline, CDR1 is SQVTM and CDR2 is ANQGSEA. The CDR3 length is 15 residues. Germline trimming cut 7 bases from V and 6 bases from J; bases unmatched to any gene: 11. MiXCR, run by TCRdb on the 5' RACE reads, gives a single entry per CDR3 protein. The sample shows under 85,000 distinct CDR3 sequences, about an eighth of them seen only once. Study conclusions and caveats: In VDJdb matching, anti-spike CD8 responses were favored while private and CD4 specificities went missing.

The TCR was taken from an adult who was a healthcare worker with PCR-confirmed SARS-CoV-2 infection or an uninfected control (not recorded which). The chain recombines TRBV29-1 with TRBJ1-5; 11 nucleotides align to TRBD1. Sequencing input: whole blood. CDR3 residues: CSALTGTGGGQPQHF. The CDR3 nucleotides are TGCAGCGCTTTGACCGGGACAGGGGGAGGTCAGCCCCAGCATTTT.